These T cell receptor beta chains were read from a single sample in a study of Tregs in tolerant kidney transplant recipients. Only in-frame clones appear in the TCRdb table, and some are missing; sequencing was by immunoSEQ multiplex PCR. The sample lists over 60,000 clones; 95% to 98% were seen once. The sequencing here drew on CD4+ T cells from blood, taken before the transplant. The source of these receptors is a human donor who received a combined kidney and bone marrow transplant. Each CDR3 is given with its conserved first and last residue. D genes are given only for firm matches. Clone size is given for some rows only: seen once, a few or many times, or a class if the clone is expanded.

TRBV2	TRBJ2-7	once	TRBD2	CASKGRLADYEQYF	TGTGCCAGCAAGGGGAGACTAGCGGATTACGAGCAGTACTTC
TRBV5-1	TRBJ2-3	NA	NA	CASSLESRGTDTQYF	TGCGCCAGCAGCTTGGAGTCGAGGGGCACAGATACGCAGTATTTT
TRBV20-1	TRBJ2-7	NA	NA	CSARDKGHPNF	TGCAGTGCTAGAGATAAGGGACATCCGAACTTC
TRBV10-3	TRBJ2-2	NA	NA	CAISDQTRYTGELFF	TGTGCCATCAGTGACCAAACAAGATACACCGGGGAGCTGTTTTTT
TRBV7-2	TRBJ2-5	NA	TRBD1	CASSQGGQGLQETQYF	TGTGCCAGCAGCCAAGGGGGACAGGGCCTCCAAGAGACCCAGTACTTC
TRBV4-3	TRBJ2-7	NA	TRBD2	CASSQSVSAGGEYEQYF	TGCGCCAGCAGCCAATCGGTTTCGGCGGGAGGGGAGTACGAGCAGTACTTC
TRBV7-6	TRBJ2-7	NA	TRBD2	CASSLIVGASGGISYEQYF	TGTGCCAGCAGCTTAATAGTCGGGGCTAGCGGGGGGATCTCCTACGAGCAGTACTTC
TRBV18	TRBJ2-1	once	NA	CASSPNRAEYNEQFF	TGTGCCAGCTCACCAAACCGAGCGGAGTACAATGAGCAGTTCTTC
TRBV5-1	TRBJ2-6	NA	NA	CASSLVQSGANVLTF	TGCGCCAGCAGCTTGGTTCAGTCTGGGGCCAACGTCCTGACTTTC
TRBV5-1	TRBJ1-2	once	NA	CASSLAGGSNYGYTF	TGCGCCAGCAGCTTGGCCGGGGGATCTAACTATGGCTACACCTTC
TRBV5-1	TRBJ1-6	NA	NA	CASSLGESSYNSPLHF	TGCGCCAGCAGCTTGGGCGAGAGCTCCTATAATTCACCCCTCCACTTT
TRBV10-3	TRBJ1-3	NA	NA	CATWASVGNTIYF	TGTGCTACATGGGCCAGTGTAGGAAACACCATATATTTT
TRBV5-1	TRBJ1-2	NA	TRBD1	CASSQRDSPFLTINGYTF	TGCGCCAGCTCCCAAAGGGACAGCCCATTCTTGACCATTAATGGCTACACCTTC
TRBV6-1	TRBJ1-4	NA	NA	CASSTGRGTNEKLFF	TGTGCCAGCAGTACAGGGAGGGGGACTAATGAAAAACTGTTTTTT
TRBV7-9	TRBJ2-3	NA	NA	CASSLDRGDTQYF	TGTGCCAGCAGCTTAGACCGAGGGGATACGCAGTATTTT
TRBV2	TRBJ2-3	NA	TRBD2	CASSVRLAGGFADTQYF	TGTGCCAGCAGTGTGCGACTAGCGGGAGGTTTCGCAGATACGCAGTATTTT
TRBV5-1	TRBJ2-5	NA	TRBD1	CASSPGQGLETQYF	TGCGCCAGCAGCCCGGGACAGGGTTTGGAGACCCAGTACTTC
TRBV5-1	TRBJ1-6	NA	TRBD1	CASSIGTGGLSYNSPLHF	TGCGCCAGCAGCATTGGGACAGGGGGACTTTCCTATAATTCACCCCTCCACTTT
TRBV27	TRBJ1-2	NA	TRBD1	CASRLRQGGNYGYTF	TGTGCCAGCAGACTTAGACAGGGTGGGAACTATGGCTACACCTTC
TRBV6-1	TRBJ1-1	once	NA	CASSGEQQGMNTEAFF	TGTGCCAGCAGTGGAGAGCAACAGGGAATGAACACTGAAGCTTTCTTT
TRBV12-5	TRBJ2-3	once	TRBD2	CASGLVRGGITDTQYF	TGTGCTAGTGGTTTGGTACGCGGGGGGATCACAGATACGCAGTATTTT
TRBV15	TRBJ2-4	NA	NA	CATSRDKLAKNIQYF	TGTGCCACCAGCAGAGATAAATTAGCCAAAAACATTCAGTACTTC
TRBV4-2	TRBJ2-3	NA	NA	CASSQDREQGTDTQYF	TGTGCCAGCAGCCAGGACCGGGAGCAGGGCACAGATACGCAGTATTTT
TRBV5-1	TRBJ2-1	NA	NA	CASSLSGSHNEQFF	TGCGCCAGCAGCTTGAGTGGGAGCCACAATGAGCAGTTCTTC
TRBV7-2	TRBJ2-1	NA	NA	CASSSRDKYNEQFF	TGTGCCAGCAGCTCCCGGGACAAGTACAATGAGCAGTTCTTC
TRBV19	TRBJ1-6	NA	NA	CASTRTEGRNSPLHF	TGTGCCAGTACCCGGACAGAGGGACGCAATTCACCCCTCCACTTT
TRBV30	TRBJ1-4	NA	NA	CAWTARDTPGEKLFF	TGTGCCTGGACTGCCAGGGACACCCCTGGTGAAAAACTGTTTTTT
TRBV18	TRBJ1-2	NA	NA	CASSPSYRENGYTF	TGTGCCAGCTCACCGTCCTATCGGGAGAATGGCTACACCTTC
TRBV4-3	TRBJ2-5	once	TRBD2	CASSLQLAGGPETQYF	TGCGCCAGCAGCCTCCAGCTAGCGGGGGGGCCGGAGACCCAGTACTTC
TRBV6-5	TRBJ1-2	NA	NA	CASSRTANSNYGYTF	TGTGCCAGCAGCAGGACAGCAAATTCTAACTATGGCTACACCTTC
TRBV28	TRBJ1-6	NA	TRBD1	CASRTDRVNSPLHF	TGTGCCAGCAGGACGGACAGGGTAAATTCACCCCTCCACTTT
TRBV5-4	TRBJ1-2	NA	NA	CASSSRGSNGYGYTF	TGTGCCAGCAGCTCCCGGGGATCCAACGGCTATGGCTACACCTTC
TRBV10-3	TRBJ1-2	NA	NA	CAISEKGEGYGYTF	TGTGCCATCAGTGAGAAGGGGGAAGGGTATGGCTACACCTTC
TRBV11-2	TRBJ2-7	NA	NA	CASSLDSRQVFEQYF	TGTGCCAGCAGCTTAGATAGTAGACAGGTCTTCGAGCAGTACTTC
TRBV27	TRBJ1-2	once	NA	CASSLLQGQGYTF	TGTGCCAGCAGTTTATTGCAGGGGCAGGGCTACACCTTC
TRBV5-4	TRBJ1-1	NA	NA	CASSLARSMNTEAFF	TGTGCCAGCAGCTTGGCGAGGTCCATGAACACTGAAGCTTTCTTT
TRBV7-9	TRBJ1-1	NA	NA	CASSLAGGVGEAFF	TGTGCCAGCAGCTTAGCGGGGGGGGTCGGGGAAGCTTTCTTT
TRBV7-9	TRBJ2-3	NA	NA	CASTPSTDTQYF	TGTGCCAGCACCCCGAGCACAGATACGCAGTATTTT
TRBV19	TRBJ1-2	once	TRBD1	CASSMGIGQGDNGYTF	TGTGCCAGTAGTATGGGGATCGGGCAGGGGGATAATGGCTACACCTTC
TRBV4-2	TRBJ2-1	NA	TRBD2	CASSQVGSRDYYYNEQFF	TGTGCCAGCAGCCAAGTTGGGAGCCGGGACTACTACTACAATGAGCAGTTCTTC
TRBV19	TRBJ1-5	NA	NA	CASSIAFRQPQHF	TGTGCCAGTAGTATAGCCTTCAGGCAGCCCCAGCATTTT
TRBV6-1	TRBJ2-5	NA	NA	CASTTRGRGQETQYF	TGTGCCAGCACGACGCGGGGGCGAGGCCAAGAGACCCAGTACTTC
TRBV30	TRBJ1-4	NA	NA	CACITVNEKLFF	TGTGCCTGTATTACAGTTAATGAAAAACTGTTTTTT
TRBV29-1	TRBJ2-2	NA	TRBD2	CSGLAGGSPGELFF	TGCAGCGGTTTAGCGGGGGGGTCGCCCGGGGAGCTGTTTTTT
TRBV2	TRBJ2-1	NA	TRBD2	CASSVRASGTYEQFF	TGTGCCAGCAGCGTAAGGGCTAGCGGGACCTATGAGCAGTTCTTC
TRBV5-4	TRBJ2-3	NA	TRBD1	CASSEGQGLTDTQYF	TGTGCCAGCAGCGAGGGACAGGGCCTCACAGATACGCAGTATTTT
TRBV11-3	TRBJ1-1	NA	NA	CASSLEDTPEAFF	TGTGCCAGCAGCTTAGAAGACACCCCTGAAGCTTTCTTT
TRBV21-1	TRBJ1-1	NA	NA	CASSKPRDKSNTEAFF	TGTGCCAGCAGCAAACCCAGGGATAAGTCGAACACTGAAGCTTTCTTT
TRBV19	TRBJ2-7	NA	TRBD2	CASSQTGTSGSYEQYF	TGTGCCAGTAGCCAAACAGGGACTAGCGGATCCTACGAGCAGTACTTC
TRBV11-2	TRBJ1-4	NA	NA	CASSLVVATGNEKLFF	TGTGCCAGCAGCTTAGTAGTGGCGACCGGGAACGAAAAACTGTTTTTT
TRBV7-3	TRBJ2-3	NA	TRBD2	CASSFTGGGADTQYF	TGTGCCAGCAGTTTCACAGGCGGGGGGGCAGATACGCAGTATTTT
TRBV5-4	TRBJ2-3	once	NA	CASSRTPNTDTQYF	TGTGCCAGCAGCAGGACACCCAACACAGATACGCAGTATTTT